This TCR beta chain is drawn from a study of T cell repertoires in cytomegalovirus infection. Study information: Public signatures in TCR beta pointed to CMV infection and matching HLA type.

Study observations and caveats: Clonotypes of TCR beta that were HLA-C-restricted and CMV-specific dominated the ex vivo response.

TCRdb reprocessed the reads with MiXCR, giving one entry per CDR3 protein. The sample contains roughly 78,000 distinct CDR3 sequences, around 37% of which appear only once. CDR1 and CDR2 (germline): MGHRA, YSYEKL. This CDR3 is 16 amino acids long. Trimming removed 0 bases from V and 5 bases from J, with 16 bases in between. This clonotype was detected ten times or more. Its specificity is not known. The source was CD8+ T cells from cultured PBMCs, collected from culture after CMV antigen stimulation. The receptor's source is a human donor in good health (CMV status not recorded). Some clones in this sample may be carry-over from other donors' samples. The chain links TRBV4-1 to TRBJ1-2; no clear D gene. CDR3 residues: CASSQDLSGSLYGYTF. The CDR3 DNA reads as TGCGCCAGCAGCCAAGATCTGTCAGGTTCGCTTTATGGCTACACCTTC.